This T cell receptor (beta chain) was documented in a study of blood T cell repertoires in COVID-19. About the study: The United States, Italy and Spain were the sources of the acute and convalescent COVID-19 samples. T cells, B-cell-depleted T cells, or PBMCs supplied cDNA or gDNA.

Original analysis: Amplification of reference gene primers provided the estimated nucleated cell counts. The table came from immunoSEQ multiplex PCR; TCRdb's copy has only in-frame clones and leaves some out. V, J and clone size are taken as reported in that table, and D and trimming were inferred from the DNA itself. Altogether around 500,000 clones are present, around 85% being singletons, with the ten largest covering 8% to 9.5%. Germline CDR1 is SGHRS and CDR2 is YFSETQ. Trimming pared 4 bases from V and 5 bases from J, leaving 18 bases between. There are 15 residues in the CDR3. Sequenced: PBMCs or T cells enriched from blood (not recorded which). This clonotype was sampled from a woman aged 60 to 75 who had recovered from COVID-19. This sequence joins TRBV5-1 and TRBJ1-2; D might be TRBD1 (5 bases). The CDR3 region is CASSPDSPDLYGYTF. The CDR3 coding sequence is TGCGCCAGCAGCCCCGACAGTCCTGACTTATATGGCTACACCTTC.